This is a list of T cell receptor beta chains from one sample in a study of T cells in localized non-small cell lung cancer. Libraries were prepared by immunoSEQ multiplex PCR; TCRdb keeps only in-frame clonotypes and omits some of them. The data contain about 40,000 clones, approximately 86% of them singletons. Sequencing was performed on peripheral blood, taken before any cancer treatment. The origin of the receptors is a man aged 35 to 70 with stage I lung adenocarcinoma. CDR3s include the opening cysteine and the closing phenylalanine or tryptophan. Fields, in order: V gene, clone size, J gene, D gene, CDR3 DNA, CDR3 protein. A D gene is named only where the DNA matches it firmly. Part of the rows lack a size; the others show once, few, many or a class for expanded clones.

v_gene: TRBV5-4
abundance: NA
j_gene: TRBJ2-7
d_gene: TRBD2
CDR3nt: TGTGCCAGCAGCAGCGGGACTAGCGACTACGAGCAGTACTTC
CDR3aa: CASSSGTSDYEQYF

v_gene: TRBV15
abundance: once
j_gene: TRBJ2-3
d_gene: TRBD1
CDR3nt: TGTGCCACCAGCAGAGGTACCGGGACAGGGGGTTCTAATACGCAGTATTTT
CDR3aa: CATSRGTGTGGSNTQYF

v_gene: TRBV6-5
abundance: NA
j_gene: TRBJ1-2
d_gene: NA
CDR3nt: TGTGCCAGCAGTTACGACAGAGGCGCTAGGTTTGGCTACACCTTC
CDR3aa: CASSYDRGARFGYTF

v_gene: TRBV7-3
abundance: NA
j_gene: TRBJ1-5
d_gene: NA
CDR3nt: TGTGCCAGCAGCCCCCCGACACCCCCCGGCTATAGCAATCAGCCCCAGCATTTT
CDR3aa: CASSPPTPPGYSNQPQHF

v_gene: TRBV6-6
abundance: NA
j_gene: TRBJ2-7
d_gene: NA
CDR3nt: TGTGCCAGCAGTTACCCCGGGGTGGGGCAGTACTTC
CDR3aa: CASSYPGVGQYF

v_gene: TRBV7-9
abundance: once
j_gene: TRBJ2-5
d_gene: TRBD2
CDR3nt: TGTGCCAGCAGCTTAGGCCTAGCGGGAGTTTCAGAGACCCAGTACTTC
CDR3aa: CASSLGLAGVSETQYF

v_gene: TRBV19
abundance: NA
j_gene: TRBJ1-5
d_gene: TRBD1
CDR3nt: TGTGCCAGTAGTATAGCCTATACAGGGGGCTATCAGCCCCAGCATTTT
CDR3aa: CASSIAYTGGYQPQHF

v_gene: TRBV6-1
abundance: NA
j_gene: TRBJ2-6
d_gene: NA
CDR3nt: TGTGCCAGCAGTGAAGCGCGAAGGTGGCAGCCTGACTCTGGGGCCAACGTCCTGACTTTC
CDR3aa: CASSEARRWQPDSGANVLTF

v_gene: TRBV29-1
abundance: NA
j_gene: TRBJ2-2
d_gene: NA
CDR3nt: TGCAGCGTTGAAGTACGGGAGTATAGTGACACCGGGGAGCTGTTTTTT
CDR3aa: CSVEVREYSDTGELFF

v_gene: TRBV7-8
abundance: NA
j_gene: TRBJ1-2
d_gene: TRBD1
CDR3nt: TGTGCCAGCAGCTTAGCGACAGGGGGCCTTAACTATGGCTACACCTTC
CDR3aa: CASSLATGGLNYGYTF

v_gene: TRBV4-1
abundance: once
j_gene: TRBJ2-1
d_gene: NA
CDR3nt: TGCGCCAGCAGCCAAGAGTCAACTAGACACAATGAGCAGTTCTTC
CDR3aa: CASSQESTRHNEQFF

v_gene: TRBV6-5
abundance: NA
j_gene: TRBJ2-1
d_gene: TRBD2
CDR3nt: TGTGCCAGCATGAAAGGACGGCGGGGGGCCAATGAGCAGTTCTTC
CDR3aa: CASMKGRRGANEQFF

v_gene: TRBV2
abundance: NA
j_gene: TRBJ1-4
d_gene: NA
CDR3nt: TGTGCCAGCAGTCCCATTGACAGCCCGGTTTCCTATGCTTATAATGAAAAACTGTTTTTT
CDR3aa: CASSPIDSPVSYAYNEKLFF

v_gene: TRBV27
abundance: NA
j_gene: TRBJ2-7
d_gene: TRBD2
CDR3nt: TGTGCCAGCAGTCCGGGACTAGCGGGTTACGAGCAGTACTTC
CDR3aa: CASSPGLAGYEQYF

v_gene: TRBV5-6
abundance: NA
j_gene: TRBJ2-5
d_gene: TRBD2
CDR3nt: TGTGCCAGCAGCTTAGCGGGAGGGGAGGAGACCCAGTACTTC
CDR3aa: CASSLAGGEETQYF

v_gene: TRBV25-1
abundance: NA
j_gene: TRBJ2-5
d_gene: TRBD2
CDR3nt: TGTGCCAGCAGTTCCACGGGAGGTGGGACCCAGTACTTC
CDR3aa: CASSSTGGGTQYF

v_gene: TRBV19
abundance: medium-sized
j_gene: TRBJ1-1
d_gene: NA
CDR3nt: TGTGCCAGTAGGGGGGGACCAGATGAGGCTTTCTTT
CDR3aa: CASRGGPDEAFF

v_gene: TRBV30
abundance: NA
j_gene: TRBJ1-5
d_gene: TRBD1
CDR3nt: TGTGCCTGGGGGACAGGGGGCAATCAGCCCCAGCATTTT
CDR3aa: CAWGTGGNQPQHF

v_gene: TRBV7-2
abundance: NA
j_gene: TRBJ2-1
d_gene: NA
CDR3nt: TGTGCCAGCAGCCCAAGTCGCAGTTACAATGAGCAGTTCTTC
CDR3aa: CASSPSRSYNEQFF

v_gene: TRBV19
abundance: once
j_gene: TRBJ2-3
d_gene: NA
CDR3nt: TGTGCCACCCGACCCCGAGACGGGAGCACAGATACGCAGTATTTT
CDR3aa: CATRPRDGSTDTQYF

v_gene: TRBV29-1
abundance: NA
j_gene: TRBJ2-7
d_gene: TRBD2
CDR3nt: TGCAGCGTTGAGGGACTAGCGGGAGTCCGCGAGCAGTACTTC
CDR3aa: CSVEGLAGVREQYF

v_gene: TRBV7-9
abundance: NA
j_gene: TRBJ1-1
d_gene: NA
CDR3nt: TGTGCCAGCAGCTTAAACGCGGGTACTGAAGCTTTCTTT
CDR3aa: CASSLNAGTEAFF

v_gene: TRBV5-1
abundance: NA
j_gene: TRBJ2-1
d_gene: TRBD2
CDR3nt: TGCGCCAGCAGCTTTAGCGGGAGCAGCTACAATGAGCAGTTCTTC
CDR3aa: CASSFSGSSYNEQFF

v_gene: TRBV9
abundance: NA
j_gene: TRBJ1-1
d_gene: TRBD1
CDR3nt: TGTGCCAGCAGCCCGCGACAGGGGGTTAACACTGAAGCTTTCTTT
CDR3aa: CASSPRQGVNTEAFF

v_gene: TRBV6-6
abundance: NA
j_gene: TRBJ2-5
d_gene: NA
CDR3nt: TGTGCCAGCAGGCAAATCGACCGTAAGGAGACCCAGTACTTC
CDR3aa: CASRQIDRKETQYF